Following are 23 T cell receptor beta chains from one sample sequenced in a study of glioma-infiltrating T cells. Using RNA template, CDR3s of TCR alpha and beta were amplified with iRepertoire arm-PCR. From the multiplex PCR reads, TCRdb called clonotypes with MiXCR, one entry per CDR3 protein. The profile shows approximately 400,000 distinct CDR3 sequences, 41% of them singletons. The sequencing sample was made of glioma tissue, nonneoplastic brain tissue, or PBMCs (not recorded which). The receptor set was obtained from a human donor with low-grade glioma or glioblastoma, undergoing nonglioma brain surgery, or in good health (not recorded which).

A remark on this clonotype: This sequence may be a read error, since a much larger clone differs from it by one base. The V call is TRBV27, the J call TRBJ2-3; unclear D gene. This CDR3 has 16 residues. CDR1 MNHEY and CDR2 SMNVEV come from the germline V gene (reference sequence). The DNA of the CDR3 is TGTGCCGGCAGTTTATTAAGGGATGAGGGCACAGATACGCAGTATTTT. Translated, it gives CAGSLLRDEGTDTQYF.

This clonotype was recorded a few times. The chain combines TRBV7-2 with TRBJ2-1; D is ambiguous. Germline CDR1 is SGHTA and CDR2 is FQGNSA. V was trimmed by 6 bases and J by 4 bases, leaving 10 bases between them. The CDR3 consists of 13 residues. The CDR3 loop is CASRYSRYNEQFF. The CDR3 nucleotides are TGTGCCAGCAGGTACTCTCGATACAATGAGCAGTTCTTC.

This clonotype was detected a few times. The genes are TRBV24-1 and TRBJ2-1; D unresolved. Germline-derived CDR1 and CDR2 are KGHDR and SFDVKD. V lost 4 bases and J 6 bases, leaving 12 bases between the germline ends. The CDR3 is 14 residues long. CDR3 protein: CATSETIKSNEQFF. The CDR3 DNA follows: TGTGCCACCAGTGAAACGATTAAGTCCAATGAGCAGTTCTTC.

This clonotype was detected ten times or more. The V gene is TRBV28, the J gene TRBJ2-1, with 13 bases that match TRBD2. The V segment lost 7 bases and the J segment 3 bases; nucleotides outside the gene matches: 15. This CDR3 has 19 amino acids. Germline V gene sequence: CDR1 MDHEN, CDR2 SYDVKM. CDR3 sequence: CASTQGLAGSLGLYNEQFF. In nucleotides, the CDR3 is TGTGCCAGCACTCAGGGACTAGCGGGATCCCTTGGTCTCTACAATGAGCAGTTCTTC.

A word on this clonotype: This likely comes from a read error, as the CDR3 has no conserved phenylalanine or tryptophan at its end. The gene calls are TRBV20-1 and TRBJ1-6, with no clear D. Germline lookup yields CDR1 DFQATT and CDR2 SNEGSKA (reference sequence). This CDR3 has 14 amino acids. The ends were cut back, 0 bases at V and 4 bases at J, with 7 bases in the middle. The CDR3 DNA reads TGCAGTGCTAGAGAGGGCCTGTATAATTCACCCCTCCACTCT. It encodes CSAREGLYNSPLHS.

The J gene is TRBJ1-6, the V gene TRBV12-3 or TRBV12-4, with a tentative D call TRBD1 (6 bases). The CDR3 covers 17 residues. Trimming shortened V by 6 bases and J by 5 bases, and 20 bases separated the two germline ends. The CDR3 reads CASSLGVRGRNNSPLHF. The CDR3, as DNA: TGTGCCAGCAGCCTGGGTGTCAGGGGACGAAATAATTCACCCCTCCACTTT.

V gene TRBV6-1 combines with J gene TRBJ2-3, with D possibly matching TRBD2 (7 bases). Germline V gives CDR1 MNHNS, CDR2 SASEGT. V lost 6 bases to trimming and J lost 4 bases, with 20 bases between them. The CDR3 is 16 amino acids. This CDR3 is CASSPLRGGRPDTQYF. CDR3 coding DNA: TGTGCCAGCAGCCCCTTGAGGGGGGGGCGTCCAGATACGCAGTATTTT.

V and J are TRBV10-3 and TRBJ1-5; a weak D match, TRBD1 (6 bases). Germline CDR1 reads ENHRY; CDR2 reads SYGVKD. This CDR3 comprises 16 residues. The V and J ends lost 0 bases and 2 bases respectively, with 11 bases between them. The CDR3 region has the DNA TGTGCCATCAGTGAGTCGGCGGGGGCGGGCAATCAGCCCCAGCATTTT. Translating gives CAISESAGAGNQPQHF.

This clonotype was recorded many times. This sequence joins TRBV20-1 and TRBJ2-3, with D perhaps matching TRBD1 or TRBD2 (5 bases each). The length of the CDR3 is 18 residues. V was cut by 5 bases and J by 2 bases, with 26 bases left in between. Per the germline V gene, CDR1 is DFQATT and CDR2 is SNEGSKA (reference sequence). The CDR3 protein is CSASGTQSPWAYTDTQYF. As DNA, the CDR3 is TGCAGTGCTTCCGGGACCCAATCTCCCTGGGCTTACACAGATACGCAGTATTTT.

This chain joins TRBV6-5 and TRBJ1-5; unclear D gene. Trimming shortened V by 7 bases and J by 2 bases, and 18 bases separated the two germline ends. This CDR3 has 16 residues. The germline gives CDR1 MNHEY, CDR2 SVGAGI. In DNA form, the CDR3 reads TGTGCCAGCATCAACATACATGGCTCGGGCAATCAGCCCCAGCATTTT. Translated, it gives CASINIHGSGNQPQHF.

The chain recombines TRBV19 with TRBJ2-7; tentatively, D is TRBD2 (5 bases). Germline V gene data show CDR1 as LNHDA and CDR2 as SQIVND (reference sequence). V dropped 3 bases and J dropped 3 bases, with 12 bases sitting between them. The CDR3 covers 14 residues. CDR3 DNA: TGTGCCAGTAGTATCTCGGGGAGTCGCTACGAGCAGTACTTC. As protein: CASSISGSRYEQYF.

This chain uses TRBV12-3 or TRBV12-4 with TRBJ2-5; 10 positions match TRBD2. Trimming cost V 3 bases and J 2 bases; bases outside gene matches: 3. The length of the CDR3 is 15 residues. CDR3 in amino acids: CASSFVLAGQETQYF. The CDR3 DNA reads as TGTGCCAGCAGTTTTGTACTAGCGGGACAAGAGACCCAGTACTTC.

The chain is built from TRBV5-4 and TRBJ2-1, with D perhaps assigned TRBD1 or TRBD2 (6 bases each). The CDR3 consists of 15 residues. Deletions cut 4 bases from V and 4 bases from J, with 15 bases between. Per the germline V gene, CDR1 is SGHNT and CDR2 is YYREEE (reference sequence). CDR3 residues: CASSPEGVSYNEQFF. Here the CDR3 DNA reads TGTGCCAGCAGCCCGGAGGGGGTCTCATACAATGAGCAGTTCTTC. Full variable domain (rest looked up from reference TRBV5-4 and TRBJ2-1): ETGVTQSPTHLIKTRGQQVTLRCSSQSGHNTVSWYQQALGQGPQFIFQYYREEENGRGNFPPRFSGLQFPNYSSELNVNALELDDSALYLCASSPEGVSYNEQFFGPGTRLTVL.

Turning to this clonotype: An end of the junction differs from the germline gene, which may be a read error. J is TRBJ1-1 and V is TRBV4-2, with 8 bases aligning to TRBD1. The CDR3 runs to 15 residues. Germline values: CDR1 LGHNA, CDR2 YNFKEQ. CDR3 residues: CASSPDRGLKTEAFF. CDR3 coding DNA: TGTGCCAGCAGCCCAGACAGGGGCTTGAAAACTGAAGCTTTCTTT.

The chain combines TRBV6-1 with TRBJ2-6; D not resolved. The ends were cut back, 5 bases at V and 4 bases at J, with 12 bases in the middle. Germline V gives CDR1 MNHNS, CDR2 SASEGT. The length of the CDR3 is 15 residues. CDR3 residues: CASSPDPSGANVLTF. The CDR3 DNA sequence: TGTGCCAGCAGTCCCGATCCCTCCGGGGCCAACGTCCTGACTTTC.

The chain uses TRBV28 and TRBJ2-1; 11 bases are shared with TRBD2. The V and J ends lost 3 bases and 9 bases, in that order; junction bases with no gene match: 16. This CDR3 spans 18 amino acids. The germline gives CDR1 MDHEN, CDR2 SYDVKM. The CDR3 protein is CASSLPDSAASGRIEQFF. CDR3 in DNA: TGTGCCAGCAGTTTGCCCGACTCCGCAGCTAGCGGGAGGATTGAGCAGTTCTTC.

V and J are TRBV20-1 and TRBJ2-1; TRBD2 aligns across 10 bases. Trimming cost V 5 bases and J 5 bases; bases outside gene matches: 6. The germline V gene encodes CDR1 DFQATT and CDR2 SNEGSKA (reference sequence). CDR3 length equals 14 residues. The CDR3 spells CSALSGRNHNEQFF. CDR3 coding DNA: TGCAGTGCTCTTAGCGGGAGGAACCACAATGAGCAGTTCTTC.

The chain links TRBV6-1 to TRBJ2-2; D tentatively reads TRBD1 or TRBD2 (6 bases each). The CDR3 has 16 amino acids. V lost 6 bases, J lost 0 bases, and 14 bases lay in between. Germline CDR1 and CDR2: MNHNS and SASEGT. The CDR3 bases are TGTGCCAGCAGAGCTCTGGGGGGCGCGAACACCGGGGAGCTGTTTTTT. Protein: CASRALGGANTGELFF.

This clonotype was found a few times. The chain recombines TRBV5-6 with TRBJ2-5; maybe TRBD1 (5 bases). The CDR3 extends over 14 amino acids. Germline-derived CDR1 and CDR2 are SGHDT and YYEEEE. The V and J ends lost 1 base and 6 bases respectively, with 13 bases between them. The DNA for the CDR3 is TGTGCCAGCAGCTTGTTCGACAGTCGAAAGACCCAGTACTTC. This codes for CASSLFDSRKTQYF. The full variable domain, rest sourced from reference TRBV5-6 and TRBJ2-5, is DAGVTQSPTHLIKTRGQQVTLRCSPKSGHDTVSWYQQALGQGPQFIFQYYEEEERQRGNFPDRFSGHQFPNYSSELNVNALLLGDSALYLCASSLFDSRKTQYFGPGTRLLVL.

The chain combines TRBV28 with TRBJ1-1, with unresolved D. This CDR3 comprises 14 residues. With 4 bases removed from V and 12 bases from J, the gap between germline ends came to 21 bases. CDR1 is MDHEN, CDR2 SYDVKM, per germline. This CDR3 is CASSYRPPDGRPFF. In DNA, the CDR3 is TGTGCCAGCAGTTATAGGCCCCCAGACGGGCGTCCTTTCTTT. Combining the CDR3 with reference TRBV28 and TRBJ1-1 gives the whole variable domain DVKVTQSSRYLVKRTGEKVFLECVQDMDHENMFWYRQDPGLGLRLIYFSYDVKMKEKGDIPEGYSVSREKKERFSLILESASTNQTSMYLCASSYRPPDGRPFFGQGTRLTVV.

A note on this clonotype: A much larger clone lies a single base off, so this may be a read error. The missing conserved phenylalanine or tryptophan at the end of this CDR3 makes a read error likely. V is TRBV27 and J is TRBJ2-1, with D perhaps matching TRBD1 (5 bases). This CDR3 is 16 amino acids long. Trimming took off 1 base at V and 9 bases at J, with 19 bases between the two ends. The V gene's germline CDR1 is MNHEY and CDR2 SMNVEV (reference sequence). The CDR3 loop is CASSLYRRARPVEQFS. The CDR3 nucleotides are TGTGCCAGCAGTTTATATCGCAGGGCAAGGCCGGTTGAGCAGTTCTCC.

The genes are TRBV5-6 and TRBJ2-7; TRBD2 aligns across 12 bases. Germline-derived CDR1 and CDR2 are SGHDT and YYEEEE. The CDR3 totals 16 residues. J was trimmed by 8 bases and V by 0 bases; bases with no gene match: 9. The DNA for the CDR3 is TGTGCCAGCAGCTTGGGACTAGCGGGAGCCCTTTACAAGCAGTACTTC. Amino acids: CASSLGLAGALYKQYF.

As to this clonotype: Without the conserved terminal phenylalanine or tryptophan, this CDR3 likely stems from a read error. No DNA is shown, since the ends of the CDR3 on it are uncertain; the CDR3 is the one TCRdb lists. This chain uses TRBV28 with TRBJ2-7; the table's D call TRBD2 went unverified against the DNA. The germline V gene has CDR1 MDHEN and CDR2 SYDVKM. The CDR3 has 14 amino acids, counting both end residues. The CDR3 region is CASSFASGTLNLRL.